The TCR beta chain under discussion was sequenced for a study of CD8+ T cells in alopecia areata. Turning to the study itself: Tofacitinib dosing lasted 6 to 18 months, which was then followed by 6 months off drug. General study results and limits: An increase in clonality over normal scalp was evident in lesional scalp, especially alopecia totalis/universalis.

A word on this clone: Its antigen is still unknown.

Trimming took 0 bases from V and 7 from J, leaving 9 bases between them. Germline lookup yields CDR1 MGHRA and CDR2 YSYEKL. This CDR3 region has 14 residues. Treatment: oral pan-JAK inhibitor, 5-10 mg twice daily. cDNA prepared by RNA extraction and subsequent reverse transcription served as the template for sequencing. Method: immunoSEQ multiplex PCR; TCRdb's copy keeps in-frame clones and lacks some. The data show 100,000 to 140,000 clones, with about four fifths seen just once and about 24% held by the top ten. The J gene is TRBJ2-2, the V gene TRBV4-1; no firm D call. The sample here was CD8+ T cells sorted from blood, taken at week 24, from a patient treated with tofacitinib. The clonotype originates from a human donor with alopecia areata. The CDR3 region is CASSQDPAFGELFF. CDR3 DNA: TGCGCCAGCAGCCAAGATCCTGCGTTCGGGGAGCTGTTTTTT.